This T cell receptor (beta chain) appears in the sequencing data of a study of metastatic and nonmetastatic thyroid tumors. Study background: From malignant and benign thyroid patients, repertoires in blood and in tumor or nodule tissue were compared.

General observations from the study: Within blood and tumor, benign nodules reportedly had significantly lower TCR beta diversity than malignant thyroid tumors did.

This clone was picked up a small number of times. Its antigen remains unidentified. Each patient came to thyroid surgery without any prior treatment (of any kind). TCRdb re-analyzed the PCR reads through MiXCR. Here the sample spans tens of thousands of clones, roughly 20% being singletons. CDR3 length: 12 residues. Looked up from germline, CDR1 is MNHEY and CDR2 is SVGEGT. V was clipped by 7 bases and J by 4 bases, with 8 bases between them. The specimen sequenced was blood. This receptor was taken from a female donor with papillary thyroid cancer or a benign thyroid nodule (not recorded which). Some clones in this sample may be carry-over from other donors' samples. The genes are TRBV6-2 or TRBV6-3 and TRBJ2-1; D may be TRBD2 (5 bases). Here the CDR3 reads CASKSGYNEQFF. As DNA, the CDR3 is TGTGCCAGCAAGTCGGGATACAATGAGCAGTTCTTC.